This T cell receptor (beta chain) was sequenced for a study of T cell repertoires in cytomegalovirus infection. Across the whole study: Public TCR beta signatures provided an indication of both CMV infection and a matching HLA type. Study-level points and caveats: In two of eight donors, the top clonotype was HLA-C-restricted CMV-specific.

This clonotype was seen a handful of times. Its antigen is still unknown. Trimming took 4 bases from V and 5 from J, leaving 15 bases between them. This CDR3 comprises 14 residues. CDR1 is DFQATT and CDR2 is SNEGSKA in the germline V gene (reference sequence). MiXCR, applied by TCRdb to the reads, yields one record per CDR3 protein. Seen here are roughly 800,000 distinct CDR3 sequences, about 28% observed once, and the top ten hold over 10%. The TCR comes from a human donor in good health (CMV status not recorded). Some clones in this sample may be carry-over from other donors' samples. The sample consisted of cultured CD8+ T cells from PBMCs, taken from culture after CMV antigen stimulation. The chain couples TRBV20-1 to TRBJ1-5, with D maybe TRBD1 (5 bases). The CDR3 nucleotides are TGCAGTGCTAACTGGGGGAATCGCTATCAGCCCCAGCATTTT. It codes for CSANWGNRYQPQHF.